Each of the 8 T cell receptor beta chains below was sequenced from the same sample in a study of cytomegalovirus exposure and HLA in healthy donors. Primers: 60 Vbeta forward and 13 Jbeta reverse. TCRdb's table, derived via immunoSEQ multiplex PCR, lists solely in-frame clones and lacks some. This sample has approximately 280,000 clones, with about 87% found just once. Specimen: PBMCs. The receptors were gathered from a woman aged 18-29 years in good health and CMV-seronegative.

CDR3 loop: CASLSPEEAFF. CDR3 nucleotide sequence: TGCGCCAGCTTAAGCCCCGAGGAAGCTTTCTTT. This chain connects TRBV10-2 to TRBJ1-1; D uncertain. The CDR3 is 11 amino acids. CDR1 WSHSY and CDR2 SAAADI come from the germline V gene. Trimming removed 8 bases at V and 8 bases at J, with 12 bases between.

CDR3 sequence: CASGKGLAEQYF. CDR3 nucleotide sequence: TGTGCTAGTGGCAAGGGACTAGCCGAGCAGTACTTC. The chain is built from TRBV12-5 and TRBJ2-7, with 9 bases matching TRBD2. The CDR3 runs to 12 residues. The germline gives CDR1 LGHNT, CDR2 FRNRAP. V lost 6 bases to trimming and J lost 6 bases; unmatched junction nucleotides: 3. The entire variable domain, with the rest obtained from reference TRBV12-5 and TRBJ2-7, is as follows: DARVTQTPRHKVTEMGQEVTMRCQPILGHNTVFWYRQTMMQGLELLAYFRNRAPLDDSGMPKDRFSAEMPDATLATLKIQPSEPRDSAVYFCASGKGLAEQYFGPGTRLTVT.

This CDR3 reads CASRPAGPYEQYF. The CDR3 DNA is TGTGCCAGCAGACCTGCGGGGCCCTACGAGCAGTACTTC. This sequence joins TRBV14 and TRBJ2-7; D is perhaps TRBD2 (6 bases). CDR1 and CDR2 from the germline V gene are SGHDN and FVKESK. V was cut by 6 bases and J by 2 bases, with 11 bases left in between. This CDR3 spans 13 amino acids. Full variable domain (outside the CDR3, taken from reference TRBV14 and TRBJ2-7): EAGVTQFPSHSVIEKGQTVTLRCDPISGHDNLYWYRRVMGKEIKFLLHFVKESKQDESGMPNNRFLAERTGGTYSTLKVQPAELEDSGVYFCASRPAGPYEQYFGPGTRLTVT.

The chain joins TRBV5-1 to TRBJ2-7; 7 bases align to TRBD1. Germline loops: CDR1 SGHRS, CDR2 YFSETQ. Losses at the gene ends were 2 bases for V and 2 bases for J; bases not matched to a gene: 4. The CDR3 is 14 amino acids. For the CDR3, the DNA is TGCGCCAGCAGCTTAGGGACAGAAGCCTACGAGCAGTACTTC. This encodes CASSLGTEAYEQYF.

This clone was found once. V usage is TRBV2 and J usage is TRBJ1-2, with no clear D. V was trimmed by 1 base and J by 0 bases, leaving 15 bases between them. CDR1 is SNHLY and CDR2 is FYNNEI in the germline V gene. This CDR3 contains 17 residues. This chain's CDR3 is CASSEVGEIRANYGYTF. For the CDR3, the DNA is TGTGCCAGCAGTGAAGTGGGCGAGATCCGAGCTAACTATGGCTACACCTTC.

The chain combines TRBV27 with TRBJ2-1, with 8 bases aligning to TRBD2. V was pared by 1 base and J by 0 bases, with 11 bases of the junction left unmatched. CDR3 length: 19 amino acids. In germline, CDR1 is MNHEY, CDR2 SMNVEV (reference sequence). The DNA for the CDR3 is TGTGCCAGCAGTTTATACCCCCCGGGCGGGGGGAGCTCCTACAATGAGCAGTTCTTC. Translated, it gives CASSLYPPGGGSSYNEQFF.

The chain recombines TRBV7-8 with TRBJ2-1; 7 positions match TRBD2. With 6 bases clipped from V and 5 bases from J, the junction kept 7 bases outside the gene matches. Germline loops: CDR1 SGHVS, CDR2 FQNEAQ. The CDR3 totals 14 residues. Here the CDR3 DNA reads TGTGCCAGCAGTCTCGGGGGGATTCACAATGAGCAGTTCTTC. Translated: CASSLGGIHNEQFF.

The chain carries TRBV9 and TRBJ2-1; D perhaps matches TRBD2 (5 bases). Germline loops: CDR1 SGDLS, CDR2 YYNGEE. This CDR3 contains 13 residues. The V end lost 4 bases, the J end lost 7 bases, and 12 bases lay between the germline ends. The CDR3: CASSPRTGNEQFF. As DNA, the CDR3 is TGTGCCAGCAGCCCTCGGACGGGAAATGAGCAGTTCTTC. The variable domain in full, with the rest retrieved from reference TRBV9 and TRBJ2-1, is DSGVTQTPKHLITATGQRVTLRCSPRSGDLSVYWYQQSLDQGLQFLIQYYNGEERAKGNILERFSAQQFPDLHSELNLSSLELGDSALYFCASSPRTGNEQFFGPGTRLTVL.